The 15 T cell receptor beta chains in this list originate from one sample, sequenced in a study of early T cells in non-severe SARS-CoV-2 infection. TCRdb reanalysed the 5' RACE reads using MiXCR and keeps one entry per CDR3 protein. The table lists tens of thousands of distinct CDR3 sequences, roughly 5.3% of them singletons, with 9.5% to 12% in the top ten. Specimen: whole blood. Receptor source: an adult who was a healthcare worker with PCR-confirmed SARS-CoV-2 infection or an uninfected control (not recorded which).

This clonotype was picked up many times. The chain carries TRBV19 and TRBJ1-2; a weak D match, TRBD1 (5 bases). CDR3 size: 12 residues. Germline-derived CDR1 and CDR2 are LNHDA and SQIVND (reference sequence). Trimming removed 4 bases at V and 4 bases at J, with 7 bases between. The CDR3, as DNA: TGTGCCAGTAGTAAGGGGAGCTATGGCTACACCTTC. The encoded protein is CASSKGSYGYTF.

This rearrangement joins TRBV7-8 to TRBJ2-7, with TRBD2 identical over 8 bases. Unmatched junction bases numbered 14, after V lost 0 bases and J lost 4 bases. This CDR3 has 18 amino acids. Germline lookup yields CDR1 SGHVS and CDR2 FQNEAQ. The chain's CDR3 is CASSLARAGAYTLYEQYF. CDR3 DNA sequence: TGTGCCAGCAGCTTAGCCCGAGCGGGAGCATATACGTTGTACGAGCAGTACTTC.

This clonotype was seen ten or more times. The genes are TRBV6-6 and TRBJ2-3; TRBD2 matches at 8 bases. CDR3 length: 15 residues. The J segment lost 5 bases and the V segment lost 5 bases, leaving 9 bases of the junction unmatched. Germline values: CDR1 MNHNY, CDR2 SVGAGI (reference sequence). The DNA of the CDR3 is TGTGCCAGCAGTACCAGCGGGAGCAGAGGAGATACGCAGTATTTT. Translated, it gives CASSTSGSRGDTQYF.

This clonotype was observed at least ten times. The genes are TRBV25-1 and TRBJ1-4, with D perhaps matching TRBD1 (6 bases). This CDR3 has 17 residues. From germline, CDR1 is MGHDK and CDR2 SYGVNS. Trimming removed 3 bases from V and 7 bases from J, with 21 bases in between. The CDR3 DNA follows: TGTGCCAGCAGTGACGGGACACGGGGGGTCTCGTCTGAAAAACTGTTTTTT. This gives the protein CASSDGTRGVSSEKLFF.

This clonotype was detected ten times or more. The chain has TRBV12-3 or TRBV12-4 and TRBJ2-1; 12 bases are a match to TRBD2. The CDR3 has 15 amino acids. Trimming cost V 6 bases and J 7 bases; bases outside gene matches: 7. The CDR3 DNA follows: TGTGCCAGCAGGACTAGCGGGAGTCTGGGTAATGAGCAGTTCTTC. Translation gives CASRTSGSLGNEQFF.

The table lists this clonotype with a few counts. The chain joins TRBV29-1 to TRBJ1-1; TRBD1 is a possible D gene (6 bases). Trimming removed 4 bases at V and 5 bases at J, with 17 bases between. This CDR3 contains 14 residues. CDR1 is SQVTM and CDR2 is ANQGSEA in the germline V gene. This chain's CDR3 is CSVGPGLRGTEAFF. Here the CDR3 DNA reads TGCAGCGTTGGACCCGGACTAAGGGGGACTGAAGCTTTCTTT. Complete variable domain (other parts from reference TRBV29-1 and TRBJ1-1): SAVISQKPSRDICQRGTSLTIQCQVDSQVTMMFWYRQQPGQSLTLIATANQGSEATYESGFVIDKFPISRPNLTFSTLTVSNMSPEDSSIYLCSVGPGLRGTEAFFGQGTRLTVV.

This clonotype was found a few times. V gene TRBV6-6 combines with J gene TRBJ2-3, with a possible D match to TRBD2 (7 bases). Trimming cost V 2 bases and J 4 bases, with 19 bases left between them. The CDR3 contains 17 residues. CDR1 and CDR2 from the germline V gene are MNHNY and SVGAGI (reference sequence). The CDR3 protein is CASSYPTMRGQSDTQYF. Written as DNA, the CDR3 is TGTGCCAGCAGTTACCCCACTATGCGGGGGCAATCAGATACGCAGTATTTT.

This clonotype was counted many times. The chain links TRBV24-1 to TRBJ2-1; 10 bases map to TRBD1. After removal of 4 bases from V and 9 bases from J, the junction contained 8 bases not matched to a gene. Germline lookup yields CDR1 KGHDR and CDR2 SFDVKD. The CDR3 contains 15 residues. Here the CDR3 DNA reads TGTGCCACCAGTGACCCGACAGGGGGCCTATTTGAGCAGTTCTTC. Translated: CATSDPTGGLFEQFF.

The gene calls are TRBV29-1 and TRBJ2-3; no clear D gene. Germline V gene sequence: CDR1 SQVTM, CDR2 ANQGSEA. V lost 4 bases, J lost 0 bases, and 5 bases lay in between. The CDR3 totals 12 residues. CDR3 sequence reads: CSVAISTDTQYF. In DNA form, the CDR3 reads TGCAGCGTTGCTATTAGCACAGATACGCAGTATTTT.

This clonotype was counted ten times or more. J is TRBJ1-6 and V is TRBV6-6; D is uncertain. CDR3 length equals 14 residues. The ends were cut back, 2 bases at V and 7 bases at J, with 9 bases in the middle. CDR1 is MNHNY, CDR2 SVGAGI, per germline (reference sequence). CDR3 loop: CASSYAEKNSPLHF. DNA of the CDR3: TGTGCCAGCAGTTACGCGGAAAAGAATTCACCCCTCCACTTT.

This clonotype was picked up a small number of times. The chain combines TRBV4-3 with TRBJ2-3, with D perhaps TRBD1 (5 bases). Trimming cost V 1 base and J 4 bases, with 6 bases left between them. Per the germline V gene, CDR1 is LGHNA and CDR2 is YSLEER. The CDR3 runs 13 residues. The CDR3 loop is CASSQVQADTQYF. The DNA for the CDR3 is TGCGCCAGCAGCCAAGTACAGGCAGATACGCAGTATTTT.

This clonotype came up many times. The chain combines TRBV6-1 with TRBJ2-4; D not resolved. Trimming left V 1 base short and J 0 bases short, with 16 bases between. Germline assignment: CDR1 MNHNS and CDR2 SASEGT. The CDR3 extends over 18 amino acids. CDR3 sequence reads: CASSEDVGFWQAKNIQYF. CDR3 DNA: TGTGCCAGCAGTGAAGACGTGGGTTTTTGGCAAGCCAAAAACATTCAGTACTTC.

The J gene is TRBJ2-3, the V gene TRBV7-3; D is perhaps TRBD2 (6 bases). The V end was cut by 2 bases, the J end by 0 bases, with 9 bases between. Germline V gives CDR1 SGHTA, CDR2 FQGTGA. This CDR3 spans 15 amino acids. For the CDR3, the DNA is TGTGCCAGCAGCTTAGCGGGGACTAGCACAGATACGCAGTATTTT. Its protein product is CASSLAGTSTDTQYF.

This clonotype was counted at least ten times. The rearrangement joins TRBV19 to TRBJ2-1; 9 bases fit TRBD2. Trimming removed 5 bases from V and 10 bases from J; junction bases left unmatched: 6. The CDR3 has 13 residues. The germline CDR1 and CDR2 sequences are LNHDA and SQIVND (reference sequence). CDR3 protein: CASSVGLAYEQFF. The CDR3 nucleotides read TGTGCCAGTAGTGTGGGACTAGCTTACGAGCAGTTCTTC. The complete variable domain, with remaining parts taken from reference TRBV19 and TRBJ2-1, reads DGGITQSPKYLFRKEGQNVTLSCEQNLNHDAMYWYRQDPGQGLRLIYYSQIVNDFQKGDIAEGYSVSREKKESFPLTVTSAQKNPTAFYLCASSVGLAYEQFFGPGTRLTVL.

This clonotype was counted ten times or more. This chain connects TRBV7-8 to TRBJ1-2; D possibly corresponds to TRBD1 (6 bases). The CDR3 covers 12 residues. Trimming took 6 bases from V and 2 from J, leaving 7 bases between them. The germline gives CDR1 SGHVS, CDR2 FQNEAQ. The CDR3 DNA is TGTGCCAGCAGTACAGGGAACTATGGCTACACCTTC. Protein product: CASSTGNYGYTF.